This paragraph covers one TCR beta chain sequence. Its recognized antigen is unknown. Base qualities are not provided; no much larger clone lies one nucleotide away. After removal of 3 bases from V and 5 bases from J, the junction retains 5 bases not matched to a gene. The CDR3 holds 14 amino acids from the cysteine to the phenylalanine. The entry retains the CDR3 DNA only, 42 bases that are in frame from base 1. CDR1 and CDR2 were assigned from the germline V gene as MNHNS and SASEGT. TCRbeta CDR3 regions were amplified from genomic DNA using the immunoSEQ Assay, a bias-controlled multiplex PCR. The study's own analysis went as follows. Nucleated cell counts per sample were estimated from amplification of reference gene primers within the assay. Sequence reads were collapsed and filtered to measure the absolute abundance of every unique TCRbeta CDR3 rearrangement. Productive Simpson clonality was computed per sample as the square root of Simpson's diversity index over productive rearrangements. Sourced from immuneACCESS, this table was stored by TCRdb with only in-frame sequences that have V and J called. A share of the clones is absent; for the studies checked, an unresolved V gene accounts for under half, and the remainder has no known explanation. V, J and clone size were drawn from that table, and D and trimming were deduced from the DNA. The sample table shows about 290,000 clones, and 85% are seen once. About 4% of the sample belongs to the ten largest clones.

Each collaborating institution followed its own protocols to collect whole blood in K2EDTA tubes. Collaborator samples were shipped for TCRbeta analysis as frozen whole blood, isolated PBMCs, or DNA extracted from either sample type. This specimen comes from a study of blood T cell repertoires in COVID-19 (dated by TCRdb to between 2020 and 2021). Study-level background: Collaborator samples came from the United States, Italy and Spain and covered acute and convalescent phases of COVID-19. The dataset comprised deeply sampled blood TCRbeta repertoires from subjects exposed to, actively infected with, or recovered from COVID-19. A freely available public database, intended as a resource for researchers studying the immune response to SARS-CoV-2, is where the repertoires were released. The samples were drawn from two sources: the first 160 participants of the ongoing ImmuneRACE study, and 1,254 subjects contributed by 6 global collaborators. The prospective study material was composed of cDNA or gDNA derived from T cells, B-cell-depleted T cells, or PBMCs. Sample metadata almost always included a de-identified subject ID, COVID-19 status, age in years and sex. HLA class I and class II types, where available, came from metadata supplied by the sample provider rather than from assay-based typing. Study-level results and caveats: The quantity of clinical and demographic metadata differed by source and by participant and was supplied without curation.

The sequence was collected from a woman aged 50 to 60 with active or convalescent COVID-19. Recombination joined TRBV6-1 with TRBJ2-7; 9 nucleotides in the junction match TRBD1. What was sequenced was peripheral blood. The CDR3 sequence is CASSEADRGHEQYF. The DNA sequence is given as TGTGCCAGCAGTGAGGCGGACAGGGGACACGAGCAGTACTTC.